This T cell receptor (beta chain) was profiled in a study of blood T cell repertoires in COVID-19 (dated by TCRdb to the early 2020s). Background on the whole study: Samples from collaborators originated in the United States, Italy and Spain and spanned both the acute and convalescent phases of COVID-19. The material from the prospective study consisted of cDNA or gDNA derived from T cells, B-cell-depleted T cells, or PBMCs. The repertoires were released in a freely available public database meant as a resource for research on the immune response to SARS-CoV-2. Samples were obtained from the ongoing ImmuneRACE study (first 160 participants) and from 1,254 subjects provided by 6 global collaborators. Where available, HLA class I and class II types were obtained from metadata supplied by the sample provider rather than from assay-based typing. Subjects who had been exposed to COVID-19, were actively infected with it, or had recovered from it provided the deeply sampled blood TCRbeta repertoires that made up the dataset. Sample metadata almost always included a de-identified subject ID, COVID-19 status, age in years and sex.

The immunoSEQ Assay, a bias-controlled multiplex PCR, was used to amplify TCRbeta CDR3 regions from genomic DNA. The authors' pipeline ran thus. The number of nucleated cells in each sample was estimated by amplification of reference gene primers within the assay. Sequence reads were collapsed and filtered to measure the absolute abundance of every unique TCRbeta CDR3 rearrangement. For each sample, productive Simpson clonality was calculated by taking the square root of Simpson's diversity index across productive rearrangements. The clones in this table, taken by TCRdb from immuneACCESS, are in-frame only. Not every clone is retained; where verified, under half of the shortfall comes from an unresolved V gene, and the cause of the rest is unknown. V, J and clone size derive from that table, while D and trimming were established from the DNA sequence. Here the sample has 60,000 to 70,000 clones; more than 85% occur a single time. The ten top clones hold roughly 14% of the sample.

The germline V and J ends show losses of 5 bases and 10 bases respectively, and no gene match explains 9 bases of the junction. The CDR3 has 14 amino acids, counting the end cysteine and phenylalanine. Only the CDR3 DNA stays, 42 bases, in frame from base 1. CDR1 and CDR2, per the germline V gene (reference sequence), are LNHDA and SQIVND. The collaborating institutions used their own protocols to collect whole blood in K2EDTA tubes. For TCRbeta analysis, collaborators shipped samples in one of three forms: frozen whole blood, isolated PBMCs, or DNA extracted from either of those sample types. Overall study outcomes, separate from this receptor: The amount of clinical and demographic metadata varied by source and participant and was provided uncurated.

There are a few counts of this clone. The specificity of this receptor is unknown. Within one base of it there is no much larger clone, and no base qualities were kept. The TCR sequence derives from a human donor with active COVID-19. The donor label of this sample is uncertain. The sample taken for sequencing was peripheral blood. The rearrangement combines TRBV19 with TRBJ1-5, with 9 middle bases fitting TRBD1. The DNA sequence follows: TGTGCCAGTAGTCTGGAACAGGGGGCGCAACCCCAGCATTTT. Its translation reads: CASSLEQGAQPQHF.